The source of this T cell receptor (beta chain) is a study of breast tumors, draining lymph nodes, adjacent tissues (dated by TCRdb to about 2016). About the study as a whole: The study compared TCR beta repertoires across tumor, adjacent nontumor tissue and axillary lymph nodes from breast cancer patients. In human breast cancer, the study set out to assess how tumor, surrounding tissue and draining lymph node repertoires relate to one another and whether T cells might be exchanged between them. The paper as a whole reports these results and caveats: Tumor T-cell repertoires showed less diversity than lymph node repertoires and more diversity than nontumor tissue repertoires, and tumor T-cell repertoires showed preferential V and J gene usage. The study presented the conclusion that tumor T cells originate in lymph nodes as consistent with a hypothesis, not as something directly demonstrated. Tumor and nontumor tissue repertoires were significantly more similar in luminal-like than in basal-like breast cancer. The data were considered consistent with the idea that most tumor T cells come from the lymph node and then expand in tumor tissue.

The axillary draining lymph nodes of breast cancer patients were the source of the lymph node samples. Sequencing was performed on an Illumina HiSeq 2000. TCR beta chain libraries were generated through multiplex PCR amplification. High-throughput sequencing was used to analyze the amplified TCR beta chain products. TCRdb's own reprocessing of the public reads used fastp at Q25 and MiXCR and kept productive beta chains. CDR3 protein sequences are deduplicated, and each keeps its most common genes and DNA. In all, the sample holds around 150,000 distinct CDR3 sequences, and more than 20% of those were seen once. Jointly, the top ten make up just over 2.5% of the sample. The sample holds many counts of this clonotype. The antigen it recognizes is unknown. No clone much larger than this one lies a single base away; base qualities are absent. The germline V gene yields SGHDT for CDR1 and YYEEEE for CDR2. From the cysteine up to the phenylalanine, the CDR3 has a length of 15 residues. The read is trimmed to its CDR3 DNA, 45 bases read in frame from base 1. Trimming costs V 2 bases and J 2 bases, and their ends lie 13 bases apart.

The rearranged segments are TRBV5-6 and TRBJ1-2, with no D gene named confidently. The clonotype comes from a female donor with breast cancer. Some clones in this sample may be carry-over from other donors' samples. The sample was axillary lymph node tissue. The sequence in DNA is TGTGCCAGCAGCTTTCACACTCATGGGAACTATGGCTACACCTTC. The translation is CASSFHTHGNYGYTF.